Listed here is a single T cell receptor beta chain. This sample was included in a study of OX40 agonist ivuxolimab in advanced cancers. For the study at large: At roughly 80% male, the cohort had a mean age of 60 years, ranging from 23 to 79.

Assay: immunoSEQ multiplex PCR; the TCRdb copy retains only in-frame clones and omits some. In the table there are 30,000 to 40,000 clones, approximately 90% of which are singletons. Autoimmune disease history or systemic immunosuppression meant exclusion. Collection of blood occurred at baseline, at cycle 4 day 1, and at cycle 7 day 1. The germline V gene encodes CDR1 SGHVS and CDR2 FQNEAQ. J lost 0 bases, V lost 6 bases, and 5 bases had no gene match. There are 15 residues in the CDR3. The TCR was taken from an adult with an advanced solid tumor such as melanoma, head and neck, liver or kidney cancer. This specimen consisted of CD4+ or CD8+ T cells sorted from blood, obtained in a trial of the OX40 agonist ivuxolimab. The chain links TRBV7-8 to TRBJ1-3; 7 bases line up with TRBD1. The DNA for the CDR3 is TGTGCCAGCAGGGGACAGTGGGGCTCTGGAAACACCATATATTTT. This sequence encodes CASRGQWGSGNTIYF.